This T cell receptor beta chain was recovered during a study of long-term antiretroviral therapy in people with HIV. This clone appeared a few times. Per the germline V gene, CDR1 is MNHEY and CDR2 is SVGAGI. This CDR3 spans 12 amino acids. With 7 bases removed from V and 3 bases from J, the gap between germline ends came to 9 bases. It was version v3.0 of the immunoSEQ assay that was run at survey level. Sequencing was performed with immunoSEQ multiplex PCR; in TCRdb, only in-frame clones are kept and a portion is missing. The table has around 25,000 clones, 86% seen once. The sequence was collected from a woman aged 25 to 45 with HIV. This specimen consisted of unsorted PBMCs, obtained 1.9 years after starting antiretroviral therapy. The V and J genes are TRBV6-5 and TRBJ1-1; D may be TRBD1 (6 bases). CDR3 loop: CASNGGYTEAFF. CDR3 DNA: TGTGCCAGCAACGGGGGCTACACTGAAGCTTTCTTT.